The rows below give T cell receptor beta chains drawn from one sample of a study of blood T cell repertoires in COVID-19. Assay used: immunoSEQ multiplex PCR; TCRdb lists only in-frame clones, some missing. Of over 85,000 clones listed, about 88% were seen once; the top ten hold about 3.5%. Sequenced material: peripheral blood. Receptors were obtained from a woman aged 45-59 years with acute or convalescent COVID-19. Each CDR3 is given without its conserved first and last residue. Each record gives: CDR3 length, J gene, V gene, CDR3 protein.

12 TRBJ2-5 TRBV3-1/TRBV3-2 ASSQASGPSDQY
9 TRBJ1-2 TRBV29-1 SVDIGGGYT
11 TRBJ2-2 TRBV7-9 ASTPLNTGELF
13 TRBJ2-7 TRBV18 ASSHATSGTYEQY
13 TRBJ2-2 TRBV15 ATRVHQGYTGELF
14 TRBJ2-5 TRBV7-9 ASSPTLRGTAETQY
15 TRBJ2-1 TRBV2 ASSESSGQWAYNEQF
15 TRBJ1-2 TRBV28 ASSSSGQGGFLYGYT
11 TRBJ2-4 TRBV7-2 ASSFNWDSVKY
14 TRBJ2-1 TRBV11-1 ASSLRLAGAYNEQF
14 TRBJ1-5 TRBV7-2 ASSLHPTGRNQPQH
14 TRBJ2-1 TRBV27 ASSLSSRPSYNEQF
12 TRBJ2-7 TRBV7-9 ASSLALSVYEQY
14 TRBJ2-7 TRBV28 ASSIPSGRAGYEQY
13 TRBJ2-3 TRBV3-1/TRBV3-2 ASSPGPRDVDTQY
12 TRBJ2-1 TRBV7-9 ASSLVRGGGEQF
13 TRBJ1-4 TRBV27 ASSLSDLGGEKLF
14 TRBJ2-7 TRBV6-5 ASSSPSGLPSYEQY
13 TRBJ1-2 TRBV27 ASSLLGIQGYGYT
12 TRBJ2-3 TRBV6-5 ASSRRESTDTQY
11 TRBJ1-2 TRBV27 ASGWTGDYGYT
14 TRBJ1-6 TRBV6-1 ASSEARTGGVSPLH